A single sample is the source of the 14 T cell receptor beta chains below, sequenced in a study of graft-versus-host responses after intestinal transplantation. Assay: immunoSEQ multiplex PCR; the TCRdb copy retains only in-frame clones and omits some. The data show nearly 25,000 clones, over 35% seen once. Sample: alloreactive CD4+ T cells from a mixed lymphocyte reaction culture, taken before intestinal transplant. The subset was: CFSE-low proliferating T cells sorted from roughly six-day pre-transplant mixed lymphocyte reaction (GvH or HvG direction). The receptor set was obtained from a human patient who received an intestinal transplant.

V is TRBV7-2 and J is TRBJ2-5; a weak D match, TRBD1 (6 bases). V was clipped by 2 bases and J by 5 bases, with 18 bases between them. This CDR3 has 16 residues. Looked up from germline, CDR1 is SGHTA and CDR2 is FQGNSA. DNA for the CDR3: TGTGCCAGCAGCTTAATTTATATTGGGGGCCAGGAGACCCAGTACTTC. Translation: CASSLIYIGGQETQYF.

The chain recombines TRBV7-2 with TRBJ2-7; D gene ambiguous. V was cut by 3 bases and J by 3 bases, with 12 bases left in between. CDR3 size: 14 residues. Per germline, CDR1 SGHTA and CDR2 FQGNSA. The chain's CDR3 is CASSLAPSNYEQYF. CDR3 DNA: TGTGCCAGCAGCTTGGCCCCCTCCAACTACGAGCAGTACTTC.

The chain has TRBV5-1 and TRBJ1-2, with D possibly matching TRBD1 (6 bases). The length of the CDR3 is 13 residues. Trimming left V 3 bases short and J 6 bases short, with 12 bases between. Germline loops: CDR1 SGHRS, CDR2 YFSETQ. CDR3 coding DNA: TGCGCCAGCAGCTCATTACAGGGTAATGGCTACACCTTC. It translates to CASSSLQGNGYTF.

This clone was detected a few times. The genes are TRBV6-1 and TRBJ1-2; D call uncertain. The CDR3 runs 14 residues. In germline, CDR1 is MNHNS, CDR2 SASEGT. V was shortened by 5 bases and J by 4 bases, with 14 bases between the two germline ends. The CDR3 DNA sequence: TGTGCCAGCAGTCAGCTCAGGCAACCCTATGGCTACACCTTC. It translates to CASSQLRQPYGYTF.

This sequence joins TRBV7-3 and TRBJ2-7; 7 bases are shared with TRBD1. CDR1 is SGHTA, CDR2 FQGTGA, per germline. Trimming cost V 0 bases and J 4 bases; bases outside gene matches: 9. This CDR3 is 16 amino acids long. The CDR3 here is CASSLTGGVGRYEQYF. CDR3 DNA: TGTGCCAGCAGCTTAACAGGGGGCGTGGGTAGGTACGAGCAGTACTTC.

The rearrangement links TRBV4-1 to TRBJ2-3; 9 bases are a match to TRBD2. CDR3 size: 15 residues. Germline V gene data show CDR1 as MGHRA and CDR2 as YSYEKL. V lost 6 bases and J lost 4; bases outside the gene matches: 8. This CDR3 reads CASRQTSGISDTQYF. As DNA, the CDR3 is TGCGCCAGCAGACAGACTAGCGGAATATCAGATACGCAGTATTTT.

The rearrangement links TRBV6-6 to TRBJ1-6; 7 nucleotides match TRBD1. From germline, CDR1 is MNHNY and CDR2 SVGAGI (reference sequence). The junction had 8 bases not matched to a gene; V was cut back by 7 bases and J by 8 bases. This CDR3 comprises 14 residues. The CDR3 here is CASNPGQRDSPLHF. The CDR3 DNA follows: TGTGCCAGCAACCCGGGACAGAGGGATTCACCCCTCCACTTT.

This clone showed up just a few times. The chain couples TRBV30 to TRBJ2-3; 9 nucleotides line up with TRBD1. The ends lost 1 base at V and 2 bases at J; junction bases unmatched: 10. The CDR3 has 17 residues. Germline assignment: CDR1 GTSNPN and CDR2 SVGIG (reference sequence). The CDR3 nucleotides are TGTGCCTGGAGTGAGTGGGGGGGACAGGGTATCACAGATACGCAGTATTTT. As protein: CAWSEWGGQGITDTQYF.

This clone was observed a single time. The V gene is TRBV15, the J gene TRBJ1-3, with TRBD1 matching over 8 bases. V was pared by 3 bases and J by 4 bases, with 5 bases of the junction left unmatched. CDR3 length equals 15 residues. CDR1 and CDR2 (germline): LNHNV, YYDKDF (reference sequence). CDR3 amino acids: CATSRPGQAGNTIYF. The DNA of the CDR3 is TGTGCCACCAGCAGGCCGGGACAGGCAGGAAACACCATATATTTT.

V usage is TRBV5-1 and J usage is TRBJ2-4, with a tentative D call TRBD2 (5 bases). CDR1 is SGHRS and CDR2 is YFSETQ in the germline V gene. The CDR3 has 17 residues. V was clipped by 3 bases and J by 1 base, with 17 bases between them. CDR3 nucleotide sequence: TGCGCCAGCAGCTCAATGGTCGTCGGGGATGCCAAAAACATTCAGTACTTC. This gives the protein CASSSMVVGDAKNIQYF.

The chain employs TRBV6-1 and TRBJ2-2; 10 bases match TRBD1. V lost 11 bases to trimming and J lost 3 bases; unmatched junction nucleotides: 6. CDR3 length equals 14 residues. The V gene's germline CDR1 is MNHNS and CDR2 SASEGT. CDR3 amino acids: CASPGTGDTGELFF. CDR3 in DNA: TGTGCCTCCCCCGGGACAGGGGACACCGGGGAGCTGTTTTTT.

This clone showed up just a few times. This chain links TRBV27 with TRBJ1-5; no reliable D call. Trimming removed 7 bases from V and 0 bases from J, with 13 bases in between. CDR3 size: 15 residues. CDR1 and CDR2 from the germline V gene are MNHEY and SMNVEV (reference sequence). CDR3 residues: CASKKQPYSNQPQHF. In nucleotides, the CDR3 is TGTGCCAGCAAAAAACAGCCATATAGCAATCAGCCCCAGCATTTT.

The chain couples TRBV5-1 to TRBJ2-1; 9 nucleotides agree with TRBD2. The CDR3 totals 16 residues. J lost 3 bases, V lost 4 bases, and 8 bases had no gene match. Germline V gives CDR1 SGHRS, CDR2 YFSETQ. DNA of the CDR3: TGCGCCAGCAGCCTAGCGGGAAATGACTTCTACAATGAGCAGTTCTTC. Translation: CASSLAGNDFYNEQFF.

The genes are TRBV5-5 and TRBJ1-2, with no clear D. Trimming left V 4 bases short and J 5 bases short, with 12 bases between. This CDR3 is 13 amino acids long. The germline V gene encodes CDR1 SGHKS and CDR2 YYEKEE (reference sequence). CDR3 coding DNA: TGTGCCAGCAGCCATCCTTCAGGTTATGGCTACACCTTC. It translates to CASSHPSGYGYTF.